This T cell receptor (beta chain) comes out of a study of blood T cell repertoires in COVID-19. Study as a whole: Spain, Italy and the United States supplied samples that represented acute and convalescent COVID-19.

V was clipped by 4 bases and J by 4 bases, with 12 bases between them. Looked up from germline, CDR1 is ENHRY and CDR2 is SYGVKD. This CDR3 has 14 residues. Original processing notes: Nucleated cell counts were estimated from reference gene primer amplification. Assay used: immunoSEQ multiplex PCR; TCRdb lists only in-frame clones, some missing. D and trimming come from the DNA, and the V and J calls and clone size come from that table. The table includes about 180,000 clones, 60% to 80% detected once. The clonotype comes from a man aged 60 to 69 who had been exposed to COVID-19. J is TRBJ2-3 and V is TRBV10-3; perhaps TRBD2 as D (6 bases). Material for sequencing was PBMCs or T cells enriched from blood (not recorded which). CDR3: CAISGGTRSDTQYF. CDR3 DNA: TGTGCCATCAGTGGCGGGACTCGATCAGATACGCAGTATTTT.